This TCR beta chain was identified during a study of breast tumors, draining lymph nodes, adjacent tissues. This clonotype was seen at least ten times. Axillary draining lymph nodes of breast cancer patients supplied the node samples. The CDR3 runs to 12 residues. Germline loops: CDR1 LNHDA, CDR2 SQIVND (reference sequence). V was clipped by 10 bases and J by 5 bases, with 14 bases between them. TCRdb re-analysed the multiplex PCR reads in MiXCR, keeping a single row per CDR3 protein. Among under 250,000 distinct CDR3 sequences listed, about 32% were seen once. The V call is TRBV19, the J call TRBJ1-2; D possibly corresponds to TRBD1 (5 bases). The sequence came from a female donor with breast cancer. Some clones in this sample may be carry-over from other donors' samples. The sequenced sample consisted of axillary lymph node tissue. CDR3 residues: CATETVKYGYTF. The CDR3 bases are TGTGCCACCGAGACAGTCAAATATGGCTACACCTTC. Supplemented by reference TRBV19 and TRBJ1-2, the full variable domain reads DGGITQSPKYLFRKEGQNVTLSCEQNLNHDAMYWYRQDPGQGLRLIYYSQIVNDFQKGDIAEGYSVSREKKESFPLTVTSAQKNPTAFYLCATETVKYGYTFGSGTRLTVV.